The subject of this entry is one T cell receptor (beta chain). V lost 3 bases to trimming and J lost 4 bases, with 13 bases between them. The CDR3 is 14 amino acids. Germline V CDR1 and CDR2: SGHNT, YYREEE (reference sequence). The sample is drawn from a study of blood T cell repertoires in COVID-19. The overall study: Researchers got acute and convalescent COVID-19 samples from the United States, Italy and Spain. In each case, the material was cDNA or gDNA derived from T cells, B-cell-depleted T cells, or PBMCs.

Methods used by the authors: Estimated nucleated cell counts came from reference gene primer amplification. Sequenced by immunoSEQ multiplex PCR; TCRdb stores in-frame clones only, minus some. D and trimming were read from the DNA, whereas the V and J calls and clone size are those reported in that table. This table holds some 38,000 clones, approximately 81% found once. The Seattle patients, enrolled during active infection, were followed longitudinally. The sequenced sample was peripheral blood. The sequence was obtained from a man aged 55 to 70 with COVID-19, enrolled during active disease. V is TRBV5-4 and J is TRBJ1-2; D gene uncertain. The DNA of the CDR3 is TGTGCCAGCAGCTCCCGGCCCAGCGGCTATGGCTACACCTTC. Protein: CASSSRPSGYGYTF.